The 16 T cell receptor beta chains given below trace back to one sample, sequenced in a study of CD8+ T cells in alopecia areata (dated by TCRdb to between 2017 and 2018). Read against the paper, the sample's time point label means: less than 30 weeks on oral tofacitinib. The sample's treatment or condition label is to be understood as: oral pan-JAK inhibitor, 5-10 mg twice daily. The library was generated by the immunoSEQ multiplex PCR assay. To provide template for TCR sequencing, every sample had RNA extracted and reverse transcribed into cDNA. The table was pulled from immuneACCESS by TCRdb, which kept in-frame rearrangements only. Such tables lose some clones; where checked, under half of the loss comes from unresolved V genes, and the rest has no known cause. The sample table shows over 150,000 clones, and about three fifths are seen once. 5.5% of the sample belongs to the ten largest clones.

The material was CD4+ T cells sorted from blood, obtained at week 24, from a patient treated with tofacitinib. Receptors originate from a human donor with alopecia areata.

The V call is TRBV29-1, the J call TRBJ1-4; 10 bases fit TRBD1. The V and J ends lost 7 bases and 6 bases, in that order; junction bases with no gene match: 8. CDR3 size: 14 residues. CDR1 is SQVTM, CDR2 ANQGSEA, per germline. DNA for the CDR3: TGCAGCGGTCAACGCGGGACAGGGGATGAAAAACTGTTTTTT. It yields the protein CSGQRGTGDEKLFF.

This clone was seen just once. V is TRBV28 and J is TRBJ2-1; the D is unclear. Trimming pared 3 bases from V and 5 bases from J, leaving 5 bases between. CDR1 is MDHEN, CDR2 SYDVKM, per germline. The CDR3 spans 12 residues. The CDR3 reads CASSLGNNEQFF. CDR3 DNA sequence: TGTGCCAGCAGTTTGGGGAACAATGAGCAGTTCTTC.

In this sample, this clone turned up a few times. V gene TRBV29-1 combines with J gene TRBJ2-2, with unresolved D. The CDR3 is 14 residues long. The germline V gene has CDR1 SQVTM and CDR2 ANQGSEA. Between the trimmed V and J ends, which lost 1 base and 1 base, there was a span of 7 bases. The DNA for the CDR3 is TGCAGCGTTGAAGGGAACGGGAACACCGGGGAGCTGTTTTTT. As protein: CSVEGNGNTGELFF.

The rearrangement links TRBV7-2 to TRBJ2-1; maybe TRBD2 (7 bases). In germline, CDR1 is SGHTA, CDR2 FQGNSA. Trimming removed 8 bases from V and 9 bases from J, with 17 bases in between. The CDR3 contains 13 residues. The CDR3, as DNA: TGTGCCAGCTCAAGGGGGGGCCACGGTGAGCAGTTCTTC. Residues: CASSRGGHGEQFF.

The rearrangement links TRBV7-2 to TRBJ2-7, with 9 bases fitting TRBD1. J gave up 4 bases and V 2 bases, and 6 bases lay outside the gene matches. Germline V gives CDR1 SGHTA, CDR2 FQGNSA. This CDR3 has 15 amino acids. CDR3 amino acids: CASSLIGQGTYEQYF. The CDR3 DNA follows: TGTGCCAGCAGCTTAATTGGACAGGGGACATACGAGCAGTACTTC. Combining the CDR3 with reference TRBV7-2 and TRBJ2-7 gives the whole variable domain GAGVSQSPSNKVTEKGKDVELRCDPISGHTALYWYRQSLGQGLEFLIYFQGNSAPDKSGLPSDRFSAERTGGSVSTLTIQRTQQEDSAVYLCASSLIGQGTYEQYFGPGTRLTVT.

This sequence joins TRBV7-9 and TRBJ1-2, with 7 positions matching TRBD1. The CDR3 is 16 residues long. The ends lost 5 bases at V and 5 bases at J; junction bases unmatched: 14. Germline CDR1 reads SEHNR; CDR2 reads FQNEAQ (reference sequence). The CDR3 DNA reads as TGTGCCAGCAGCCAGGGACAGTCCTCGATGGGGTATGGCTACACCTTC. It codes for CASSQGQSSMGYGYTF.

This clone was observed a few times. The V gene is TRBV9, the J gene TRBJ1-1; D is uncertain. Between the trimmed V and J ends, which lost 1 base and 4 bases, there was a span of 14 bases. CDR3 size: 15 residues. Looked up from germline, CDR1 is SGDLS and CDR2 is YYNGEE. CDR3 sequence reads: CASSVSGRESTEAFF. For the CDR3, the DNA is TGTGCCAGCAGCGTATCAGGACGGGAGTCCACTGAAGCTTTCTTT.

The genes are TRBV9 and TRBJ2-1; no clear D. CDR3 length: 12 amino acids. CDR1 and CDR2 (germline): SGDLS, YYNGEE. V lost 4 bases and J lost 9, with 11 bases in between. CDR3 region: CASSPRRSEQFF. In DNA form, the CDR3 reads TGTGCCAGCAGCCCCCGTAGGAGTGAGCAGTTCTTC.

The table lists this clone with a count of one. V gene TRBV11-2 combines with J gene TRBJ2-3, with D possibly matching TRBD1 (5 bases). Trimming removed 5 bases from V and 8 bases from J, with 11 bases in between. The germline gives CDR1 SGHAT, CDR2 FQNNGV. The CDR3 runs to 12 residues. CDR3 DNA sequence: TGTGCCAGCAGCGGGGCCGGGCCTACGCAGTATTTT. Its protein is CASSGAGPTQYF.

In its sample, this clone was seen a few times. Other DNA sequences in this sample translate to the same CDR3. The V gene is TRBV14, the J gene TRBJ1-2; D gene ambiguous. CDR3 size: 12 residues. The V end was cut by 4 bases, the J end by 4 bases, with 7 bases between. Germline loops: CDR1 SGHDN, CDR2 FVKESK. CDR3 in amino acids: CASSPGSYGYTF. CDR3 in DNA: TGTGCCAGCAGCCCCGGCAGCTATGGCTACACCTTC.

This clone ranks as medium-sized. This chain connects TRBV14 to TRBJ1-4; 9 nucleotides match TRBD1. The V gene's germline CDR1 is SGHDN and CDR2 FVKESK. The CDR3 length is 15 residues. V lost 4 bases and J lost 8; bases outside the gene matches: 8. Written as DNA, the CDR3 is TGTGCCAGCAGCCCCCCCGGGACAGGGACCGAAAAACTGTTTTTT. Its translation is CASSPPGTGTEKLFF.

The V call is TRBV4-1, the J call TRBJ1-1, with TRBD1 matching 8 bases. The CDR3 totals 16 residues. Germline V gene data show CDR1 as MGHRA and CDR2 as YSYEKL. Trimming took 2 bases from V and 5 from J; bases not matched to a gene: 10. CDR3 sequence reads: CASSQTPDRGRTEAFF. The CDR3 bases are TGCGCCAGCAGCCAAACTCCAGACAGGGGTCGGACTGAAGCTTTCTTT.

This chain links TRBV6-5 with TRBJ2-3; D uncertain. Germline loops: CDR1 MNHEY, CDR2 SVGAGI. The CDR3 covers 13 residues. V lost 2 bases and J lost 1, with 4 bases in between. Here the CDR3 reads CASSYRRTDTQYF. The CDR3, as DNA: TGTGCCAGCAGTTACCGTCGCACAGATACGCAGTATTTT.

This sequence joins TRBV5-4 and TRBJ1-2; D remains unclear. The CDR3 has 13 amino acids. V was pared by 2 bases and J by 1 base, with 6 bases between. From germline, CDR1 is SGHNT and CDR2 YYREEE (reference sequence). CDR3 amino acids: CASSFPGNYGYTF. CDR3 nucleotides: TGTGCCAGCAGCTTTCCCGGTAACTATGGCTACACCTTC.

The CDR3 sequence is CSVGLGGQETQYF. In DNA form, the CDR3 reads TGCAGCGTTGGGTTGGGTGGGCAAGAGACCCAGTACTTC. This chain connects TRBV29-1 to TRBJ2-5, with D uncertain. Germline V gene data show CDR1 as SQVTM and CDR2 as ANQGSEA. Trimming left V 4 bases short and J 2 bases short, with 11 bases between. CDR3 length: 13 residues.

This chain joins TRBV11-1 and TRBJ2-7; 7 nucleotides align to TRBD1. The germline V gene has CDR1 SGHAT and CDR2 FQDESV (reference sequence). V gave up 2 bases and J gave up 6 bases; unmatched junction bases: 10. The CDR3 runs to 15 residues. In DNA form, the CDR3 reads TGTGCCAGCAGCTTATACAGGGGAGATTTCCGCGAGCAGTACTTC. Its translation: CASSLYRGDFREQYF.